Here is one T cell receptor (beta chain) with its context. This record belongs to a study of blood T cell repertoires in COVID-19. Study at large: From T cells, B-cell-depleted T cells, or PBMCs came the material, which was cDNA or gDNA.

Enrollees, about 18 to 89 years old, lived in about two dozen US areas. Individuals in the exposed group had encountered a COVID-19 case within 2 weeks preceding study entry. Per germline, CDR1 SGDLS and CDR2 YYNGEE. The V end lost 0 bases, the J end lost 0 bases, and 6 bases lay between the germline ends. The CDR3 consists of 15 residues. How the authors handled the data: Nucleated cell counts were estimated from reference gene primer amplification. The method was immunoSEQ multiplex PCR; TCRdb's version includes in-frame clones alone and lacks a portion of them. V and J calls and clone size are given by that table; D and trimming were obtained from the DNA. The sample comprises roughly 430,000 clones, nearly 90% of which are singletons, and 1.4% to 1.5% rests with the top ten.

Sequencing was done on a sample of PBMCs or T cells enriched from blood (not recorded which). V gene TRBV9 combines with J gene TRBJ2-2; D might be TRBD2 (6 bases). The receptor was derived from a young woman who had been exposed to COVID-19. The CDR3 DNA reads TGTGCCAGCAGCGTAGTAGCGGCGAACACCGGGGAGCTGTTTTTT. Protein: CASSVVAANTGELFF.